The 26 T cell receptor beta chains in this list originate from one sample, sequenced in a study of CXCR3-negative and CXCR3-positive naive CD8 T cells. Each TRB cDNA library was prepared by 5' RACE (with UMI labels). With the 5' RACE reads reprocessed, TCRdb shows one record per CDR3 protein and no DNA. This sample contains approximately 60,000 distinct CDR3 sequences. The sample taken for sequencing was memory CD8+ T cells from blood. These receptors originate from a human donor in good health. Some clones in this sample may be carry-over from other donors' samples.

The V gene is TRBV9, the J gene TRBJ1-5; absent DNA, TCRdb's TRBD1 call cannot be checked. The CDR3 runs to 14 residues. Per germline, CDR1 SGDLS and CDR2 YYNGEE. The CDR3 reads CASSITGSNQPQHF.

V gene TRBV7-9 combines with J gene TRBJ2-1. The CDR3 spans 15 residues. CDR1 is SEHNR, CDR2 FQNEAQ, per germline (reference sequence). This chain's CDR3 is CASSGGRSSYNEQFF.

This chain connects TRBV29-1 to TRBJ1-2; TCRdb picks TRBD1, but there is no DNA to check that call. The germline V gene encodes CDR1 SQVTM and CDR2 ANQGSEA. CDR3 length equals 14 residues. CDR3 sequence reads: CSVEGGRVHYGYTF.

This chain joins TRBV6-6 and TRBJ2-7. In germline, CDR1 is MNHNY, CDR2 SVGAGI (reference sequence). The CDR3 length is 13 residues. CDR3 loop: CASSTTSSHEQYF.

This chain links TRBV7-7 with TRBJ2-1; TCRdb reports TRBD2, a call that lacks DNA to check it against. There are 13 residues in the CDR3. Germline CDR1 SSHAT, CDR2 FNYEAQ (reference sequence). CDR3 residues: CASSSGLYNEQFF.

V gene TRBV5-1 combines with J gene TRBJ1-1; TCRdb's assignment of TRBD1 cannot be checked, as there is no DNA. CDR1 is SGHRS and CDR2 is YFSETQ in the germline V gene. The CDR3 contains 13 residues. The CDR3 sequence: CASRSALQGPAFF.

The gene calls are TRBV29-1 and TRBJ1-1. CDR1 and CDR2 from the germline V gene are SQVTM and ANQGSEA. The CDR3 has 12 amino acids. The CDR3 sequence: CSGRGGGTEAFF.

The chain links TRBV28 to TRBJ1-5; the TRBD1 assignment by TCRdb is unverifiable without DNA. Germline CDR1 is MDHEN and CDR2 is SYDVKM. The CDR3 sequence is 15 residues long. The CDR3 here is CASSPLGGQVQPQHF.

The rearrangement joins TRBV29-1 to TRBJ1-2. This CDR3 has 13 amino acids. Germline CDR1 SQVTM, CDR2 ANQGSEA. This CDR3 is CSVRSFTREGYTF.

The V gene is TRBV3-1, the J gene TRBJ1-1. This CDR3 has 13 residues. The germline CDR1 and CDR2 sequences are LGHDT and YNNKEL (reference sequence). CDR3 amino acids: CASSPLGYTEALF.

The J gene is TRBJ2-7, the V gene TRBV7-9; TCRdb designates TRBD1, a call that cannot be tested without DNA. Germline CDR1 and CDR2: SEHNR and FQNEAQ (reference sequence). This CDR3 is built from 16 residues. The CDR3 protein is CASSPHRVSGVSEQYF.

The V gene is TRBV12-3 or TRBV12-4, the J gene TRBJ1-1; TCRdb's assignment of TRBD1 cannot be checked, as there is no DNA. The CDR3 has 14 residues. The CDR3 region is CASILGTGHTEAFF.

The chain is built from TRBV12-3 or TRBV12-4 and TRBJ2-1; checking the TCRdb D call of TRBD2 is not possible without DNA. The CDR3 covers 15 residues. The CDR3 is CASKNVRGGIAEQFF.

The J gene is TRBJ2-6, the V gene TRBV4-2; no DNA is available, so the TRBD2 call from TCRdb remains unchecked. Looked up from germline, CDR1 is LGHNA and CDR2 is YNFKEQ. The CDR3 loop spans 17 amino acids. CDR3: CASTQSGGLTGANVLTF.

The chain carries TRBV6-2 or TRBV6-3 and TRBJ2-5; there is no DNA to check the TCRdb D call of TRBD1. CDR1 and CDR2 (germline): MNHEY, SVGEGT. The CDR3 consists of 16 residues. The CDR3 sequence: CASSYSKGTQQETQYF.

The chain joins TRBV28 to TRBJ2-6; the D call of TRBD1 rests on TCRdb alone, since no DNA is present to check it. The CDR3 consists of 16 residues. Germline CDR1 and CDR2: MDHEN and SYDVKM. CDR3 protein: CASRLTGLGGANVLTF.

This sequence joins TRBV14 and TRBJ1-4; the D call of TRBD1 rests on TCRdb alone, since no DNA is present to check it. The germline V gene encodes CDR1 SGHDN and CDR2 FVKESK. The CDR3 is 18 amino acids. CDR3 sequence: CASSQDEQGVSLVEKLFF.

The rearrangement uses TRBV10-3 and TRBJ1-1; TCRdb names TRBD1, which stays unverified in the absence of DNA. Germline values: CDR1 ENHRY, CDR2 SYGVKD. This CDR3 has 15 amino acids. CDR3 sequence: CASSERGTGNTEAFF.

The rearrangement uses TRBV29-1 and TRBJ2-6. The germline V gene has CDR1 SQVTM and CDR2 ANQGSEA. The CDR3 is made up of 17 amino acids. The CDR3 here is CSVEAAVSGSGANVLTF.

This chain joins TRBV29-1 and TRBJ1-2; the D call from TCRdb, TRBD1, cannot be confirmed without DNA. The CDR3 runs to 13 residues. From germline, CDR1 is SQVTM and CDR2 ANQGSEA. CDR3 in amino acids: CSVDQGGYYGYTF.

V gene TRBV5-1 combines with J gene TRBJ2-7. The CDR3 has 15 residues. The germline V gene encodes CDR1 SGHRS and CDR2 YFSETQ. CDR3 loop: CASSYGQGKSYEQYF.

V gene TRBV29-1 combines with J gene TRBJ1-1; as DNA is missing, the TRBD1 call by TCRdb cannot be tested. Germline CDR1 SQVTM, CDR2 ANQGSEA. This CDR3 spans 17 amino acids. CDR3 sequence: CSVEGEAGVTVNTEAFF.

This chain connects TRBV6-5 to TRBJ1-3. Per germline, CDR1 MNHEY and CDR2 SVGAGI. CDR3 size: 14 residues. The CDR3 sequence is CASKLRLVGNTIYF.

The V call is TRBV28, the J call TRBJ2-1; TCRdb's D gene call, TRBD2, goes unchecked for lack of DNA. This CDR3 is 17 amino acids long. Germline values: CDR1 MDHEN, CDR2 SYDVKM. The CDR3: CATVTSGGAVGYNEQFF.

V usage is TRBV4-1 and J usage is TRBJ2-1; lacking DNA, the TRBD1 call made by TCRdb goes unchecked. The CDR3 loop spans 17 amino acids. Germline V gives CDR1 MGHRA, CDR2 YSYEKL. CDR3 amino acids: CASSPRGGTGLDNEQFF.

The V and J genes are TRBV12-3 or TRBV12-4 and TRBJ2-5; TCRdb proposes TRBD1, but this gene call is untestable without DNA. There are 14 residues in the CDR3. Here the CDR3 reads CASTLGGTPETQYF.